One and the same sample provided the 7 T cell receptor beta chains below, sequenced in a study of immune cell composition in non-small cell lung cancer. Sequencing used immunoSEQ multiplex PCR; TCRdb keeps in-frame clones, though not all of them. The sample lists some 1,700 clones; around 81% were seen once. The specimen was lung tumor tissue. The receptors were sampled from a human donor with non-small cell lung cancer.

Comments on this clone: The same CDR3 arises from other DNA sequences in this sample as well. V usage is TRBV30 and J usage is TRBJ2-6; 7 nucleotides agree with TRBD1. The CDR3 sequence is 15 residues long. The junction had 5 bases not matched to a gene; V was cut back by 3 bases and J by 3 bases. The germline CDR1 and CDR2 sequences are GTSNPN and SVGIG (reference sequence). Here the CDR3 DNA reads TGTGCCTGGAGCAACGACAGGGATGGGGCCAACGTCCTGACTTTC. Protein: CAWSNDRDGANVLTF.

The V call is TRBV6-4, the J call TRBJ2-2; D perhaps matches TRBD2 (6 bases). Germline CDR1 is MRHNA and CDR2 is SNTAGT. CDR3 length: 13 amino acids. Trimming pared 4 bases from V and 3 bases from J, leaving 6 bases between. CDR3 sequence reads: CASSAGDTGELFF. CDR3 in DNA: TGTGCCAGCAGTGCGGGAGACACCGGGGAGCTGTTTTTT.

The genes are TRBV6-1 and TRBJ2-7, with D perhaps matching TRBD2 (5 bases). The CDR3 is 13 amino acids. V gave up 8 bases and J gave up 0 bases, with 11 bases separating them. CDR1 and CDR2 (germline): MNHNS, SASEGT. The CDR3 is CASAGGNSYEQYF. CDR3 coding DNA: TGTGCCAGCGCGGGCGGTAACTCCTACGAGCAGTACTTC.

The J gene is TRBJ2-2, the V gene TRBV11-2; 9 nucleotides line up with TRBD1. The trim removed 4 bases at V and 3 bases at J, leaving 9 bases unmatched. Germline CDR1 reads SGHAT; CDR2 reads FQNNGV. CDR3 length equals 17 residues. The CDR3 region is CASSYGQGRLDTGELFF. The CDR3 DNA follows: TGTGCCAGCAGCTATGGACAGGGGAGATTGGACACCGGGGAGCTGTTTTTT.

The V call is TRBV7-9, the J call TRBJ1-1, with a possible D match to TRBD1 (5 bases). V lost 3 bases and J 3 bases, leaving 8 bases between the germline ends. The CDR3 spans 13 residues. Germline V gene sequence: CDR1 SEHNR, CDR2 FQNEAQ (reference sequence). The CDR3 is CASSLTVDTEAFF. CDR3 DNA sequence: TGTGCCAGCAGCTTGACAGTGGACACTGAAGCTTTCTTT.

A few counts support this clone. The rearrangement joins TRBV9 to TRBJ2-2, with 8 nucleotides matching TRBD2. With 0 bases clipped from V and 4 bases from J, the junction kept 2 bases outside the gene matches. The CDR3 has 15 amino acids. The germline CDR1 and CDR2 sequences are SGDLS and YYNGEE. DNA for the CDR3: TGTGCCAGCAGCGTAGCGGGGGGGGTCACCGGGGAGCTGTTTTTT. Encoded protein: CASSVAGGVTGELFF.

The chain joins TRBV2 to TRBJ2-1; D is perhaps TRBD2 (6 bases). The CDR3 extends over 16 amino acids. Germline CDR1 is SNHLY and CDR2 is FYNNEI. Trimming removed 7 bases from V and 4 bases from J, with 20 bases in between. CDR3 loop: CASTIPAGQSYNEQFF. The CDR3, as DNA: TGTGCCAGCACCATCCCGGCGGGGCAGAGTTACAATGAGCAGTTCTTC. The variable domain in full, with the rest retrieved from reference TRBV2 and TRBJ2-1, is EPEVTQTPSHQVTQMGQEVILRCVPISNHLYFYWYRQILGQKVEFLVSFYNNEISEKSEIFDDQFSVERPDGSNFTLKIRSTKLEDSAMYFCASTIPAGQSYNEQFFGPGTRLTVL.